This T cell receptor (beta chain) was captured by sequencing in a study of Tregs in tolerant kidney transplant recipients. Study observations and caveats: Tregs expanded with activated donor B cells seemed most donor-specific.

Per the germline V gene, CDR1 is LNHDA and CDR2 is SQIVND (reference sequence). This CDR3 has 13 residues. Trimming left V 1 base short and J 5 bases short, with 8 bases between. Unstimulated Tregs (CD4+CD25+CD127-) and CD4+CD25- non-Tregs were sorted from PBMCs. Sequencing used immunoSEQ multiplex PCR; TCRdb keeps in-frame clones, though not all of them. Of about 46,000 clones in the sample, roughly 89% were seen once. Note on this clone: Its antigen remains unidentified.

This sequence joins TRBV19 and TRBJ1-1; D unclear. Sequences were obtained from Tregs from blood. This receptor was identified in a human donor in good health. CDR3 sequence (DNA): TGTGCCAGTAGTATAGTCGGGGAAACTGAAGCTTTCTTT. This translates into CASSIVGETEAFF.